This T cell receptor (beta chain) is from a study of T cell clonality in common variable immunodeficiency. Notes on the study in general: In common variable immunodeficiency, TCR beta chains reportedly carried fewer deletions and N-nucleotide insertions.

The germline gives CDR1 KGHSH, CDR2 LQKENI. There are 14 residues in the CDR3. V lost 2 bases to trimming and J lost 6 bases, with 14 bases between them. Of CVID subjects, around 16 were female and 29 male, mean age approximately 40. Blood came from CVID subjects not ill and not taking immunomodulatory or immunosuppressive medication. Concerning this clone itself: As yet, its antigen is unknown. The read falls 3 residues short of the CDR3 end, and the missing part is taken from the germline J gene.

Libraries were prepared by immunoSEQ multiplex PCR; TCRdb keeps only in-frame clonotypes and omits some of them. The specimen gives 10,000 to 12,000 clones without singletons; the ten biggest hold roughly 6.3%. The rearrangement links TRBV18 to TRBJ2-7; D is possibly TRBD2 (5 bases). The origin of this receptor is a human donor with common variable immunodeficiency. Material: peripheral blood mononuclear cells. The sequenced CDR3 bases are TGTGCCAGCTCACCAGAGGGTTCGGGGAGCGAG. Its protein product is CASSPEGSGSE. The whole CDR3 sequence is CASSPEGSGSEQYF.